Below, 5 T cell receptor beta chains from the same sample are listed, as sequenced in a study of T cells after somatic rescue of genetic block. Measured with immunoSEQ multiplex PCR; TCRdb has only the in-frame clones, and not every one. The sample shows 67,000 or so clones, roughly 88% of them seen only once. Sequenced: peripheral blood mononuclear cells (PBMCs). Receptors were obtained from a man aged 25 to 45.

The chain links TRBV4-2 to TRBJ1-3, with D unresolved. CDR3 size: 16 residues. V gave up 0 bases and J gave up 2 bases, with 11 bases separating them. Germline CDR1 reads LGHNA; CDR2 reads YNFKEQ. CDR3 loop: CASSQEVLLAGNTIYF. CDR3 DNA sequence: TGTGCCAGCAGCCAAGAGGTGCTTCTGGCTGGAAACACCATATATTTT.

The chain employs TRBV4-2 and TRBJ2-2; D is unresolved. This CDR3 spans 14 amino acids. The V end lost 1 base, the J end lost 1 base, and 4 bases lay between the germline ends. The germline CDR1 and CDR2 sequences are LGHNA and YNFKEQ. DNA for the CDR3: TGTGCCAGCAGCCAAGCCCGGAACACCGGGGAGCTGTTTTTT. Translating it yields CASSQARNTGELFF.

The rearrangement uses TRBV4-3 and TRBJ2-7; TRBD2 matches 12 bases. The CDR3 length is 21 residues. The germline V gene encodes CDR1 LGHNA and CDR2 YSLEER. J was trimmed by 0 bases and V by 2 bases; bases with no gene match: 17. CDR3 DNA sequence: TGCGCCAGCAGCCAATCGTGGACTCACGGACTAGCGGGGCCTAGCTCCTACGAGCAGTACTTC. It codes for CASSQSWTHGLAGPSSYEQYF.

J is TRBJ2-7 and V is TRBV5-4; 7 nucleotides align to TRBD1. The J segment lost 9 bases and the V segment lost 4 bases, leaving 10 bases of the junction unmatched. Germline assignment: CDR1 SGHNT and CDR2 YYREEE (reference sequence). This CDR3 has 13 residues. CDR3 bases: TGTGCCAGCAGCCCCGACAGGGTCGGTTGGCAGTACTTC. It yields the protein CASSPDRVGWQYF.

The CDR3 DNA is TGTGCCAGCAGCCCCCCGGGGGGTTTGCGAGAGACCCAGTACTTC. It translates to CASSPPGGLRETQYF. The rearrangement uses TRBV5-4 and TRBJ2-5; 7 bases match TRBD2. This CDR3 is built from 15 residues. V dropped 4 bases and J dropped 4; count of bases not matched to a gene: 10. Germline values: CDR1 SGHNT, CDR2 YYREEE (reference sequence).